One sample yielded the 2 T cell receptor beta chains listed below, sequenced in a study of blood T cells in healthy people across ages. Then a second PCR, running about 6 to 12 cycles, was carried out with a sample-barcoded 5' primer and a J-beta primer mix. Using its own MiXCR run on the 5' RACE reads, TCRdb lists one record per CDR3 protein. The table has about 670,000 distinct CDR3 sequences, about 43% seen once. The sample taken for sequencing was blood. The receptors were gathered from a man of 80 years or more in good health.

This clonotype was found a few times. This chain joins TRBV21-1 and TRBJ2-3; the D call of TRBD1 is as the table states it, not checked on the DNA. TRBV21-1 is flagged as a pseudogene. The CDR3 is 14 residues long. CDR3 sequence: CASSKCRVADTQYF. In DNA form, the CDR3 reads TGTGCCAGCAGCAAATGCAGGGTGGCAGATACGCAGTATTTT.

This chain connects TRBV6-5 to TRBJ2-1; TRBD2 aligns across 10 bases. CDR3 length equals 15 residues. After removal of 6 bases from V and 3 bases from J, the junction contained 5 bases not matched to a gene. The germline V gene has CDR1 MNHEY and CDR2 SVGAGI. CDR3 residues: CASSRASGSYNEQFF. The DNA of the CDR3 is TGTGCCAGCAGCAGAGCTAGCGGGAGCTACAATGAGCAGTTCTTC.